Sequencing of this T cell receptor beta chain was carried out in a study of regulatory T cells in long-lasting Graves disease (TCRdb year 2021). Notes on the research overall: Antithyroid drugs had been taken for less than 3 months by newly diagnosed Graves' disease patients. A total of 35 or so samples were covered by TCR sequencing, comprising 13 persistent and approximately 20 newly diagnosed Graves' disease patients. This study used TCR sequencing and RNA sequencing of peripheral blood to compare persistent Graves' disease patients against newly diagnosed Graves' disease patients. The study was conducted in China and was registered as a clinical trial.

Ten or more counts support this clonotype. Its antigen specificity is not known. Base qualities are not recorded, but no much larger clone differs from it by a single base. Overall results and qualifications from the work: Persistent patients shared more public clonotypes among themselves (more than 2,500) than newly diagnosed patients did (about 970). Only peripheral blood was studied, because thyroid tissue, the primary lesion, was inaccessible. Sequencing and analysis were restricted to the TCR beta chain. The authors noted that the small sample size was a limitation that may lower accuracy. TRBV28, TRBJ1-2 and TRBJ2-5 were preferentially used in persistent disease, while TRBV20-1 and TRBJ2-1 were favored in newly diagnosed disease. Lower TCR Shannon entropy and fewer highly expanded clones were observed in persistent Graves' disease patients than in newly diagnosed patients, which suggested clonal expansion.

V is shortened by 7 bases, J by 1 base, and the region joining them spans 17 bases. There are 17 amino acids in the CDR3, from cysteine to phenylalanine inclusive. CDR3 DNA only is kept here, 51 bases in frame from base 1. The germline V gene provides CDR1 MNHNS and CDR2 SASEGT. The label giving this sample's time point can be read as: newly diagnosed GD, antithyroid drugs for less than 3 months. RNA was extracted from PBMCs in TRIzol for both TCR sequencing and RNA sequencing. The diagnosis of Graves' disease followed American Thyroid Association guidelines. Recruitment of patients was carried out at an endocrinology department in Xi'an, China. From each patient, 8 to 10 milliliters of peripheral blood was collected into an EDTA anticoagulant tube. Ficoll Paque Plus density gradient separation was used to isolate PBMCs, and no further T cell sorting was done. An Agilent 2100 Bioanalyzer and agarose gel were used to assess RNA quality, and a NanoDrop 2000 was used to measure RNA concentration.

Preparation of the library involved multiplex PCR. Data came from an Illumina HiSeq 4000. TCR beta libraries were built with iRepertoire HTBI primers and Arm-PCR amplification of CDR3 regions. Gel purification was performed on PCR products prior to sequencing. In the original analysis: Across samples, approximately 68 TRBV and 15 or so TRBJ segments were identified and used for gene usage analysis of CDR3 amino acid clonotypes. COPE and FqMerger were used to merge the filtered high-quality paired reads into contigs. BLAST was used to align contigs to the IMGT TRBV, TRBD and TRBJ reference genes, and CDR3 was defined following IMGT. Highly expanded clones were defined as clonotypes with a frequency above 0.1%. Repertoire diversity was measured by Shannon entropy, and V-J evenness by the Gini coefficient. Clonotypes shared by more than one individual were considered public. The raw public reads went through TCRdb reprocessing: fastp at Q25, MiXCR clone calling, in-frame beta chains kept. All rows with the same CDR3 protein become a single entry with the most common DNA and genes. The V and J calls follow TCRdb's processing rather than the paper's. The sample data list hundreds of thousands of distinct CDR3 sequences, and about 16% of these were observed just once. The ten largest clones capture 25% of the sample.

These data were also reused for a study on T cells in Graves' hyperthyroidism and ophthalmopathy. Drawing on the second study: Stable Graves' hyperthyroidism was defined as the absence of progression to ophthalmopathy over 18 months of follow-up. The hyperthyroidism patients were between 18 and 65 years old and newly diagnosed, with a disease duration of less than 2 months. Patients with uncontrolled infections, other autoimmune diseases, pregnancy or lactation were excluded. Diagnoses relied on clinical symptoms, serum thyroxine and TRAb, thyroid ultrasound and orbital computed tomography. A first-round RT-PCR of the TCR CDR3 used the HTBI primer set with the Qiagen OneStep RT-PCR kit. Blood samples also contained most of the expanded thyroid clonotypes (frequency above 0.001), which suggests that blood repertoires may reflect thyroid immune responses. Ophthalmopathy was separated from stable hyperthyroidism by a 13 V-J signature model, with 85% to 90% sensitivity and about 81% specificity obtained in cross-validation and 80%/75% obtained in testing. In validation, progression to ophthalmopathy was predicted by the model with about 70% sensitivity and 72.22% specificity, a median of approximately 7.1 months before onset. TCR V-J signatures able to tell the groups apart were searched for in a discovery cohort of 90 to 100 patients, of whom fewer than 45 had Graves' ophthalmopathy and around 56 had stable Graves' hyperthyroidism. Prospective prediction of ophthalmopathy was tested in an independent validation cohort consisting of fewer than 20 hyperthyroidism patients and some 17 patients who later progressed to ophthalmopathy. For training and testing, the 95 to 100 patients in the discovery cohort were randomly divided in a 7:3 ratio. The study also compared thyroid tissue and blood T-cell repertoires from several Graves' hyperthyroidism patients. After blood sampling, hyperthyroidism patients were treated with methimazole at a starting dose of 30 mg daily, and ophthalmopathy patients were treated with high-dose intravenous methylprednisolone. A second multiplex PCR round built the libraries, followed by size selection and purification. Libraries were sequenced paired-end with 100 bp reads on an Illumina HiSeq2000. SOAPnuke was used to process the raw data, throwing out any read that contained adapters or uncalled bases, had a mean Phred below 15, or lacked an exact constant-primer or identifier match. COPE v1.2.5 was used to merge the high-quality paired reads, and each unique nucleotide sequence was defined as a clonotype. MiTCR v1.1 was used to align the clonotypes against IMGT TRBV, TRBD and TRBJ reference segments. The analysis was restricted to V-J combinations with a frequency above 0.0001, which together covered 99.2% of the repertoires. The TCS score was defined as F50 (clonal expansion) divided by E x V (chaos), with BLOSUM62-based TCRdist calculated between CDR3 peptides within each V-J. Welch's t-statistics and random forest reduced just over 500 V-J features to under 15, which were used in a naive Bayes classifier (R e1071). Sample size was not statistically predetermined, and investigators were not blinded to group allocation. The paper describes TCR Vbeta CDR3 sequencing of some 130 peripheral blood samples, made up of 43 ophthalmopathy patients, 70 to 75 hyperthyroidism patients and about 17 progressor patients.

The sequence joins TRBV6-1 to TRBJ2-6; there is no confident call for the D gene. Here the sequenced sample was peripheral blood mononuclear cells (PBMCs), taken at new diagnosis, from a patient treated with antithyroid drugs. The TCR sequence derives from a woman aged 40 to 65 with Graves disease. Donor details come from another sample of the same person, matched by shared clones. The CDR3 here reads CASTNPPGLSGANVLTF. The bases are TGTGCCAGCACCAACCCGCCGGGCCTTTCTGGGGCCAACGTCCTGACTTTC.